These 28 T cell receptor beta chains were sequenced from one sample in a study of tumor-infiltrating lymphocytes in localized non-small cell lung cancer. TCRdb's table, derived via immunoSEQ multiplex PCR, lists solely in-frame clones and lacks some. Of just over 7,000 clones listed, 60% to 80% were seen once; the top ten hold around 7.1%. The sample comprised uninvolved lung tissue not adjacent to the tumor. Source of these receptors: a human donor with non-small cell lung cancer.

This rearrangement joins TRBV5-5 to TRBJ2-5; no clear D. This CDR3 has 12 residues. V lost 2 bases and J 1 base, leaving 3 bases between the germline ends. Germline lookup yields CDR1 SGHKS and CDR2 YYEKEE (reference sequence). The CDR3 nucleotides are TGTGCCAGCAGCTTTGGCCAAGAGACCCAGTACTTC. Its protein product is CASSFGQETQYF.

The V call is TRBV7-6, the J call TRBJ1-1; D uncertain. CDR3 length: 12 residues. V gave up 2 bases and J gave up 1 base, with 2 bases separating them. Germline CDR1 is SGHVS and CDR2 is FNYEAQ. The DNA for the CDR3 is TGTGCCAGCAGCTTACAGAACACTGAAGCTTTCTTT. It specifies CASSLQNTEAFF. Full variable domain (remainder filled in from reference TRBV7-6 and TRBJ1-1): GAGVSQSPRYKVTKRGQDVALRCDPISGHVSLYWYRQALGQGPEFLTYFNYEAQQDKSGLPNDRFSAERPEGSISTLTIQRTEQRDSAMYRCASSLQNTEAFFGQGTRLTVV.

The chain joins TRBV19 to TRBJ1-2; D gene unclear. The CDR3 has 14 residues. V lost 3 bases to trimming and J lost 8 bases, with 16 bases between them. Germline V gives CDR1 LNHDA, CDR2 SQIVND (reference sequence). The CDR3 protein is CASSIGRTYVGYTF. The CDR3 DNA is TGTGCCAGTAGTATTGGCAGGACCTATGTGGGCTACACCTTC.

The chain combines TRBV7-2 with TRBJ2-2; 12 positions agree with TRBD1. The CDR3 runs 16 residues. Trimming cost V 5 bases and J 5 bases; bases outside gene matches: 6. Germline V gene lookup returns CDR1 SGHTA and CDR2 FQGNSA. The CDR3 bases are TGTGCCAGCAGCCCCCGGGACAGGGGGCTTACCGGGGAGCTGTTTTTT. Translation gives CASSPRDRGLTGELFF.

The rearrangement joins TRBV5-4 to TRBJ2-7, with 10 bases identical to TRBD1. The CDR3 runs to 15 residues. The trim removed 1 base at V and 0 bases at J, leaving 1 base unmatched. Germline V gives CDR1 SGHNT, CDR2 YYREEE (reference sequence). CDR3 region: CASSLRQGASYEQYF. As DNA, the CDR3 is TGTGCCAGCAGCTTGCGACAGGGGGCCTCCTACGAGCAGTACTTC.

The chain is built from TRBV2 and TRBJ2-7, with 7 bases that match TRBD1. V shed 6 bases and J 1 base; nucleotides not matched to a gene: 6. From germline, CDR1 is SNHLY and CDR2 FYNNEI. The length of the CDR3 is 14 residues. The CDR3: CASRLRDSSYEQYF. The DNA of the CDR3 is TGTGCCAGCAGGTTACGGGACAGTTCCTACGAGCAGTACTTC. Together with reference TRBV2 and TRBJ2-7, the CDR3 gives the full variable domain: EPEVTQTPSHQVTQMGQEVILRCVPISNHLYFYWYRQILGQKVEFLVSFYNNEISEKSEIFDDQFSVERPDGSNFTLKIRSTKLEDSAMYFCASRLRDSSYEQYFGPGTRLTVT.

The V gene is TRBV18, the J gene TRBJ2-2, with TRBD1 as a possible D gene (6 bases). Per germline, CDR1 KGHSH and CDR2 LQKENI. V lost 7 bases and J lost 1, with 10 bases in between. This CDR3 spans 14 amino acids. The CDR3 region is CASLPGQNTGELFF. The CDR3 DNA follows: TGTGCCAGCTTACCGGGACAGAACACCGGGGAGCTGTTTTTT.

This chain connects TRBV7-2 to TRBJ1-1; perhaps TRBD1 as D (5 bases). The CDR3 totals 14 residues. V lost 5 bases to trimming and J lost 0 bases, with 10 bases between them. Germline values: CDR1 SGHTA, CDR2 FQGNSA. CDR3 in amino acids: CASSVTALNTEAFF. The CDR3, as DNA: TGTGCCAGCAGCGTGACAGCATTGAACACTGAAGCTTTCTTT. The whole variable domain, remainder taken from reference TRBV7-2 and TRBJ1-1, is GAGVSQSPSNKVTEKGKDVELRCDPISGHTALYWYRQSLGQGLEFLIYFQGNSAPDKSGLPSDRFSAERTGGSVSTLTIQRTQQEDSAVYLCASSVTALNTEAFFGQGTRLTVV.

V is TRBV6-5 and J is TRBJ2-7; D is perhaps TRBD1 (5 bases). CDR1 and CDR2 from the germline V gene are MNHEY and SVGAGI. The CDR3 runs 12 residues. V was pared by 5 bases and J by 6 bases, with 11 bases between. CDR3 sequence: CASSEPGREQYF. The CDR3 nucleotides read TGTGCCAGCAGTGAGCCAGGGCGCGAGCAGTACTTC.

The chain employs TRBV4-3 and TRBJ2-7, with 11 bases fitting TRBD2. Germline V CDR1 and CDR2: LGHNA, YSLEER. CDR3 length: 15 amino acids. V shed 6 bases, J shed 5 bases, and the junction held 9 bases outside the gene matches. The CDR3 here is CASSSTSGGPHEQYF. In nucleotides, the CDR3 is TGCGCCAGCAGTTCCACTAGCGGGGGTCCCCACGAGCAGTACTTC.

The CDR3 nucleotides are TGTGCCAGCAGTGAAGACGCGGGGGGTCCAGATACGCAGTATTTT. It specifies CASSEDAGGPDTQYF. This chain uses TRBV2 with TRBJ2-3; 8 bases align to TRBD2. CDR3 length equals 15 residues. The germline gives CDR1 SNHLY, CDR2 FYNNEI. The junction had 4 bases not matched to a gene; V was cut back by 1 base and J by 4 bases.

The table lists this clone with a count of one. The chain recombines TRBV29-1 with TRBJ2-6; D tentatively reads TRBD1 or TRBD2 (7 bases each). CDR1 and CDR2 from the germline V gene are SQVTM and ANQGSEA. This CDR3 region has 17 residues. V lost 4 bases to trimming and J lost 4 bases, with 20 bases between them. CDR3 DNA sequence: TGCAGCGTTGCCCCGGGGAGGGGGCGAAGCGGGGCCAACGTCCTGACTTTC. It codes for CSVAPGRGRSGANVLTF. Complete variable domain (other parts from reference TRBV29-1 and TRBJ2-6): SAVISQKPSRDICQRGTSLTIQCQVDSQVTMMFWYRQQPGQSLTLIATANQGSEATYESGFVIDKFPISRPNLTFSTLTVSNMSPEDSSIYLCSVAPGRGRSGANVLTFGAGSRLTVL.

The chain has TRBV9 and TRBJ2-1; D uncertain. The germline gives CDR1 SGDLS, CDR2 YYNGEE. With 0 bases removed from V and 8 bases from J, the gap between germline ends came to 18 bases. This CDR3 contains 16 residues. CDR3 in amino acids: CASSVGSWVVGDEQFF. The CDR3 DNA sequence: TGTGCCAGCAGCGTAGGTTCGTGGGTTGTAGGAGATGAGCAGTTCTTC.

V gene TRBV27 combines with J gene TRBJ1-2; D perhaps matches TRBD1 (6 bases). The CDR3 has 16 residues. The V and J ends lost 7 bases and 1 base respectively, with 19 bases between them. CDR1 MNHEY and CDR2 SMNVEV come from the germline V gene (reference sequence). The CDR3 loop is CASTRNHRTDNYGYTF. In nucleotides, the CDR3 is TGTGCCAGCACCCGAAACCATAGGACAGATAACTATGGCTACACCTTC.

With respect to this clone: The same CDR3 can be traced to other DNA sequences in this sample. This chain uses TRBV27 with TRBJ2-3; 9 bases are a match to TRBD1. The CDR3 totals 17 residues. V shed 6 bases, J shed 2 bases, and the junction held 12 bases outside the gene matches. The germline V gene encodes CDR1 MNHEY and CDR2 SMNVEV (reference sequence). CDR3 sequence reads: CASSVTTGTGLTDTQYF. In DNA, the CDR3 is TGTGCCAGCAGCGTGACGACCGGGACAGGGCTCACAGATACGCAGTATTTT.

This chain uses TRBV9 with TRBJ2-1; 7 positions match TRBD1. V trimming: 3 bases; J trimming: 4 bases; junction bases outside the gene matches: 10. The CDR3 consists of 16 residues. CDR1 is SGDLS and CDR2 is YYNGEE in the germline V gene. CDR3 protein: CASSDARDSTYNEQFF. For the CDR3, the DNA is TGTGCCAGCAGCGATGCCCGGGACAGTACTTACAATGAGCAGTTCTTC.

The chain carries TRBV13 and TRBJ2-6; D remains unclear. V lost 0 bases to trimming and J lost 5 bases, with 5 bases between them. The CDR3 has 14 residues. CDR1 PRHDT and CDR2 FYEKMQ come from the germline V gene (reference sequence). Here the CDR3 reads CASSLGTRANVLTF. CDR3 in DNA: TGTGCCAGCAGCTTAGGGACTCGGGCCAACGTCCTGACTTTC.

CDR3 in amino acids: CASRGGTSNEQFF. Written as DNA, the CDR3 is TGTGCCAGTCGAGGGGGTACCTCGAATGAGCAGTTCTTC. J is TRBJ2-1 and V is TRBV27; tentatively, D is TRBD1 (6 bases). Trimming stripped 9 bases from V and 7 bases from J, with 16 bases between. CDR1 MNHEY and CDR2 SMNVEV come from the germline V gene (reference sequence). The CDR3 spans 13 residues.

The chain employs TRBV19 and TRBJ1-3; 8 bases agree with TRBD1. Germline CDR1 is LNHDA and CDR2 is SQIVND (reference sequence). The CDR3 is 18 residues long. Trimming at V came to 1 base and at J to 0 bases, leaving 8 bases not matched to a gene. The CDR3 loop reads CASSIGRQGSISGNTIYF. Written as DNA, the CDR3 is TGTGCCAGTAGTATAGGTCGACAGGGGAGCATCTCTGGAAACACCATATATTTT.

The rearrangement uses TRBV5-8 and TRBJ2-2; D not certain. CDR3 length: 14 residues. Germline V gives CDR1 SGHTS, CDR2 YDEGEE. Trimming removed 1 base at V and 5 bases at J, with 9 bases between. The chain's CDR3 is CASSLKSTTGELFF. DNA of the CDR3: TGTGCCAGCAGCTTGAAGAGTACTACCGGGGAGCTGTTTTTT.

The CDR3 sequence is CASSQAGGQNYGYTF. In DNA form, the CDR3 reads TGTGCCAGCAGCCAAGCGGGGGGGCAGAACTATGGCTACACCTTC. The rearrangement uses TRBV11-1 and TRBJ1-2; perhaps TRBD1 as D (6 bases). CDR1 is SGHAT, CDR2 FQDESV, per germline (reference sequence). The V end was cut by 5 bases, the J end by 2 bases, with 15 bases between. The CDR3 sequence is 15 residues long.

This clone was detected once. The chain couples TRBV11-2 to TRBJ2-1, with TRBD2 matching over 9 bases. The CDR3 totals 15 residues. Germline CDR1 and CDR2: SGHAT and FQNNGV. V was pared by 4 bases and J by 7 bases, with 8 bases of the junction left unmatched. CDR3 nucleotides: TGTGCCAGCAGCTCCCCCATTAGCGGGGGAAATGAGCAGTTCTTC. Translated: CASSSPISGGNEQFF.

The rearrangement uses TRBV7-6 and TRBJ1-2; D is unresolved. Germline V gives CDR1 SGHVS, CDR2 FNYEAQ. This CDR3 region has 12 residues. The V and J ends lost 4 bases and 7 bases respectively, with 10 bases between them. The CDR3 nucleotides are TGTGCCAGCAGCTCACGGACCTCTGGCTACACCTTC. Its protein product is CASSSRTSGYTF. Drawing the rest from reference TRBV7-6 and TRBJ1-2, the complete variable domain is GAGVSQSPRYKVTKRGQDVALRCDPISGHVSLYWYRQALGQGPEFLTYFNYEAQQDKSGLPNDRFSAERPEGSISTLTIQRTEQRDSAMYRCASSSRTSGYTFGSGTRLTVV.

V and J are TRBV21-1 and TRBJ2-1; the table's D call of TRBD1 was not tested on the DNA. TRBV21-1 is an annotated pseudogene. CDR3 length: 19 residues. CDR3 amino acids: CASSSRNDRGQGLYNEQFF. In nucleotides, the CDR3 is TGTGCCAGCAGCAGCCGAAATGACAGGGGGCAGGGGCTCTACAATGAGCAGTTCTTC.

V gene TRBV18 combines with J gene TRBJ1-1; possibly TRBD1 for D (5 bases). Germline CDR1 reads KGHSH; CDR2 reads LQKENI. The CDR3 length is 14 residues. The germline V and J ends were trimmed by 6 bases and 0 bases, with 11 bases remaining between them. The CDR3 is CASSRDSMNTEAFF. In nucleotides, the CDR3 is TGTGCCAGCTCGCGTGACAGCATGAACACTGAAGCTTTCTTT.

The rearrangement uses TRBV6-4 and TRBJ2-2; no clear D. CDR1 MRHNA and CDR2 SNTAGT come from the germline V gene. The length of the CDR3 is 15 residues. Trimming cost V 4 bases and J 3 bases, with 12 bases left between them. CDR3 in amino acids: CASSAGLSDTGELFF. CDR3 sequence (DNA): TGTGCCAGCAGTGCGGGTCTTTCGGACACCGGGGAGCTGTTTTTT.

The rearrangement uses TRBV30 and TRBJ2-5; possible D gene TRBD1, 5 bases. The CDR3 extends over 18 amino acids. Trimming took off 2 bases at V and 1 base at J, with 23 bases between the two ends. Germline V lookup: CDR1 GTSNPN, CDR2 SVGIG (reference sequence). The CDR3 region is CAWSKGWGTGRTQETQYF. In nucleotides, the CDR3 is TGTGCCTGGAGTAAGGGTTGGGGAACAGGACGTACCCAAGAGACCCAGTACTTC.

The chain couples TRBV4-2 to TRBJ2-2; 7 bases are shared with TRBD2. V was pared by 3 bases and J by 0 bases, with 7 bases of the junction left unmatched. CDR1 is LGHNA and CDR2 is YNFKEQ in the germline V gene. The CDR3 spans 17 residues. The CDR3 region has the DNA TGTGCCAGCAGCCAGAATGGGCGGGGGACGAACACCGGGGAGCTGTTTTTT. Translating gives CASSQNGRGTNTGELFF.